The sequence of this T cell receptor beta chain was determined in a study of blood T cell repertoires in COVID-19. Trimming at V came to 6 bases and at J to 4 bases, leaving 7 bases not matched to a gene. The CDR3 contains 15 residues. Germline loops: CDR1 SGHRS, CDR2 YFSETQ. In the authors' methods: Reference gene primer amplification gave estimated nucleated cell counts. The protocol was immunoSEQ multiplex PCR, while the TCRdb copy is restricted to in-frame clones and leaves out a portion. Clone size and V and J calls were adopted from that table, with D and trimming inferred from the DNA. Among roughly 88,000 clones listed, around nine tenths were seen once.

The sequence came from a woman aged 50 to 60 in a cohort sampled during active COVID-19. The chain uses TRBV5-1 and TRBJ2-1, with TRBD2 matching over 10 bases. The sample comprised peripheral blood. CDR3 sequence: CASIRLAGQYNEQFF. In DNA, the CDR3 is TGCGCCAGCATAAGACTAGCGGGCCAATACAATGAGCAGTTCTTC. The full variable domain, completed using reference TRBV5-1 and TRBJ2-1, is KAGVTQTPRYLIKTRGQQVTLSCSPISGHRSVSWYQQTPGQGLQFLFEYFSETQRNKGNFPGRFSGRQFSNSRSEMNVSTLELGDSALYLCASIRLAGQYNEQFFGPGTRLTVL.